Sequencing of this TCR beta chain was carried out in a study of cytomegalovirus exposure and HLA in healthy donors. This CDR3 contains 15 residues. Looked up from germline, CDR1 is SNHLY and CDR2 is FYNNEI. V shed 6 bases, J shed 6 bases, and the junction held 9 bases outside the gene matches. Study conclusions and caveats: Donors belonging to an Asian-associated ancestry cluster reportedly showed fewer N-insertions in productive TCRs than the 666-donor mean, according to what a later analysis found.

PCR was performed using 60 Vbeta and 13 Jbeta primers. TCRdb keeps only in-frame clones here, not all; method: immunoSEQ multiplex PCR. This sample contains about 120,000 clones. For this clone: As yet, its antigen is unknown.

The chain recombines TRBV2 with TRBJ1-5; TRBD1 agrees at 9 bases. Sequencing used PBMCs. This TCR was recovered from a man aged 18 to 30 in good health and CMV-seronegative. In DNA, the CDR3 is TGTGCCAGCAGCCCACAGGGGGCGCAGGGTCAGCCCCAGCATTTT. It translates to CASSPQGAQGQPQHF.